This T cell receptor (beta chain) emerged from a study of Graves' ophthalmopathy and Graves' hyperthyroidism. There are 12 residues in the CDR3. The ends were cut back, 4 bases at V and 10 bases at J, with 13 bases in the middle. RNA transcripts served as template for amplifying TCR beta CDR3 sequences. In the first round, RT-PCR was carried out with HTBI primers, and a multiplex PCR formed the second round. TCRdb reanalysed the multiplex PCR reads using MiXCR and keeps one entry per CDR3 protein. The repertoire holds roughly 410,000 distinct CDR3 sequences, with 15% to 19% as singletons. This clonotype was counted ten times or more.

Sequencing was performed on peripheral blood. The sequence was obtained from a woman aged 18-29 years with stable Graves' hyperthyroidism. The chain carries TRBV12-3 or TRBV12-4 and TRBJ1-1; D is perhaps TRBD1 (5 bases). For the CDR3, the DNA is TGTGCCAGCAGTTATAGGGGCCAGGGAGCTTTCTTT. This encodes CASSYRGQGAFF.